This T cell receptor beta chain was sequenced for a study of beta chain features in type 1 diabetes. Overall study results and limits: In all four CD4+ subsets, TCRB CDR3 length was significantly, moderately reduced in type 1 diabetes.

Of the isolated RNA, all was reverse transcribed, and so the sequenced material was expressed TCRB transcripts. The assay was immunoSEQ multiplex PCR, and TCRdb's table has in-frame clones only and misses some. The sample yields more than 550,000 clones, around an eighth seen once. This clone was detected only a few times. Antigen unknown. V lost 4 bases and J lost 6, with 12 bases in between. The CDR3 has 12 amino acids. CDR1 is GTSNPN, CDR2 SVGIG, per germline (reference sequence). The genes are TRBV30 and TRBJ2-5; perhaps TRBD2 as D (5 bases). The specimen sequenced was naive CD4+ T cells from blood. This sequence originates from a young man with type 1 diabetes. CDR3 sequence: CAWKPGGQTQYF. The CDR3 DNA reads TGTGCCTGGAAACCCGGAGGCCAGACCCAGTACTTC. Full variable domain (remainder filled in from reference TRBV30 and TRBJ2-5): SQTIHQWPATLVQPVGSPLSLECTVEGTSNPNLYWYRQAAGRGLQLLFYSVGIGQISSEVPQNLSASRPQDRQFILSSKKLLLSDSGFYLCAWKPGGQTQYFGPGTRLLVL.